These T cell receptor beta chains were read from a single sample in a study of CD8 T cells in Susac syndrome. TCRdb itself ran the immunoSEQ multiplex PCR reads through MiXCR, one entry per CDR3 protein. The sample yields roughly 60,000 distinct CDR3 sequences, just over 90% seen once. The sequencing input was CD8+ T cells from PBMCs. Every receptor here comes from a human donor in good health. CDR3s include the opening cysteine and the closing phenylalanine or tryptophan. D genes are given only for firm matches. The size entry is marked missing in some rows and otherwise reads once, few, many or a size class.

d_call,v_call,clone_size,j_call,cdr3_aa,cdr3_nt
-,TRBV6-5,-,TRBJ1-5,CASSYSNAQPQHF,TGTGCCAGCAGTTACTCCAATGCTCAGCCCCAGCATTTT
TRBD2,TRBV6-2/TRBV6-3,-,TRBJ2-3,CASSYGGGASDTQYF,TGTGCCAGCAGTTACGGCGGGGGGGCATCTGATACGCAGTATTTT
TRBD2,TRBV12-3/TRBV12-4,-,TRBJ2-5,CASMGLRRTQYF,TGTGCCAGTATGGGACTACGGCGGACCCAGTACTTC
-,TRBV28,once,TRBJ1-1,CASSTSAGTPLWFF,TGTGCCAGCAGTACAAGCGCCGGGACCCCTTTGTGGTTCTTT
-,TRBV4-3,-,TRBJ2-1,CASSQDRSAYGEQFF,TGCGCCAGCAGCCAAGATCGATCTGCCTATGGTGAGCAGTTCTTC
TRBD1,TRBV29-1,-,TRBJ2-3,CSVGDPGQLYYEADTQYF,TGCAGCGTCGGAGACCCGGGACAGCTCTACTACGAGGCAGATACGCAGTATTTT
-,TRBV6-2/TRBV6-3,-,TRBJ1-1,CASSPGLAEAFF,TGTGCCAGCAGCCCGGGTCTCGCTGAAGCTTTCTTT
TRBD1,TRBV4-3,-,TRBJ1-2,CASSQSATGGYGYTF,TGCGCCAGCAGCCAATCTGCGACAGGGGGCTATGGCTACACCTTC
TRBD1,TRBV19,once,TRBJ2-3,CASSSDRADTQYF,TGTGCCAGTAGTTCCGACAGGGCAGATACGCAGTATTTT
-,TRBV6-5,-,TRBJ2-2,CASSYAGGLGDTGELFF,TGTGCCAGCAGTTACGCAGGGGGGCTGGGGGACACCGGGGAGCTGTTTTTT
TRBD1,TRBV5-4,-,TRBJ2-1,CASSLQGDYNEQFF,TGTGCCAGCAGCTTACAGGGGGACTACAATGAGCAGTTCTTC
-,TRBV6-5,once,TRBJ2-7,CASSYSPYGGRYEQYF,TGTGCCAGCAGTTACTCCCCTTACGGGGGTAGGTACGAGCAGTACTTC
TRBD2,TRBV4-1,-,TRBJ2-3,CASSSGGADTQYF,TGCGCCAGCAGCAGTGGGGGGGCAGATACGCAGTATTTT
TRBD1,TRBV10-3,-,TRBJ2-5,CAISESGQGEETQYF,TGTGCCATCAGTGAATCGGGACAGGGGGAAGAGACCCAGTACTTC
TRBD1,TRBV25-1,once,TRBJ2-3,CASSGQGRTDTQYF,TGTGCCAGCAGTGGACAGGGAAGGACAGATACGCAGTATTTT
-,TRBV10-3,-,TRBJ1-1,CAIRVSNTEAFF,TGTGCCATCAGAGTCAGCAACACTGAAGCTTTCTTT
-,TRBV6-5,-,TRBJ2-7,CASSYSFLYEQYF,TGTGCCAGCAGTTACTCGTTCCTCTACGAGCAGTACTTC
TRBD2,TRBV7-8,-,TRBJ2-2,CASSLELAGPLNTGELFF,TGTGCCAGCAGCTTAGAACTAGCGGGACCCTTGAACACCGGGGAGCTGTTTTTT
-,TRBV7-9,once,TRBJ1-5,CASSLEGQPQHF,TGTGCCAGCAGCTTAGAGGGTCAACCCCAGCATTTT
TRBD1,TRBV6-2/TRBV6-3,-,TRBJ1-2,CASSYLRDRGLYGYTF,TGTGCCAGCAGTTACCTCCGGGACAGGGGGCTTTATGGCTACACCTTC
-,TRBV5-6,-,TRBJ2-7,CASSSVTSYEQYF,TGTGCCAGCAGCTCTGTTACCTCCTACGAGCAGTACTTC
-,TRBV6-1,-,TRBJ2-7,CASSPALGVYEQYF,TGTGCCAGCAGCCCGGCCCTGGGGGTGTACGAGCAGTACTTC
-,TRBV27,once,TRBJ1-2,CASRETGTYGYTF,TGTGCCAGCAGGGAAACAGGGACCTATGGCTACACCTTC
-,TRBV27,-,TRBJ2-2,CASSLNTYTGELFF,TGTGCCAGCAGTCTGAATACATACACCGGGGAGCTGTTTTTT
-,TRBV5-6,-,TRBJ2-3,CASSLFSVARADTQYF,TGTGCCAGCAGCTTGTTTTCTGTAGCTCGGGCAGATACGCAGTATTTT
TRBD2,TRBV2,-,TRBJ2-1,CASTVSGGLYNEQFF,TGTGCCAGCACCGTAAGCGGGGGCCTTTACAATGAGCAGTTCTTC